The present T cell receptor (beta chain) was sequenced within a study of blood T cell repertoires in COVID-19. The CDR3 is 16 amino acids. The V end was cut by 6 bases, the J end by 2 bases, with 17 bases between. Germline V gene sequence: CDR1 LNHDA, CDR2 SQIVND (reference sequence). The data were produced by immunoSEQ multiplex PCR, yet TCRdb's version contains in-frame clones alone and is incomplete. The sample lists a few hundred thousand clones, about 80% occurring once. This chain joins TRBV19 and TRBJ1-3; no firm D call. The material sequenced was peripheral blood. The clonotype originates from a man aged 25 to 40 who had recovered from COVID-19. CDR3 DNA sequence: TGTGCCAGTAGCCTTACTGCCTACTCTCCTGGAAACACCATATATTTT. Translating gives CASSLTAYSPGNTIYF.